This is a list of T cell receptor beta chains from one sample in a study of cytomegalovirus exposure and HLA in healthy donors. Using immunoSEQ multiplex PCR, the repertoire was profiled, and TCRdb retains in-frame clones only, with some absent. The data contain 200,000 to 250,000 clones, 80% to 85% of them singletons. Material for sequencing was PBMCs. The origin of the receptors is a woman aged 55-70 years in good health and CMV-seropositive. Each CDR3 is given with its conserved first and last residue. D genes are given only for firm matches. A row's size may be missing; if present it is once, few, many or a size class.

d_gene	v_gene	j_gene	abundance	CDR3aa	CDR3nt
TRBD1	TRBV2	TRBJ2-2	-	CASSVYRGTTGELFF	TGTGCCAGCAGTGTTTACAGGGGGACCACCGGGGAGCTGTTTTTT
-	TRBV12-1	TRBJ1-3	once	CASSFAQDWANSGNTIYF	TGTGCCAGCAGCTTTGCGCAGGACTGGGCAAACTCTGGAAACACCATATATTTT
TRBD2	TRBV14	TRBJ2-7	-	CASSVTSGATKQYF	TGTGCCAGCAGCGTCACTAGCGGGGCCACCAAGCAGTACTTC
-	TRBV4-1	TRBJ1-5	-	CASSQDGGYQPQHF	TGCGCCAGCAGCCAAGATGGGGGGTATCAGCCCCAGCATTTT
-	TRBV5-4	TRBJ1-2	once	CASSPKGVHYGYTF	TGTGCCAGCAGCCCTAAAGGGGTTCACTATGGCTACACCTTC
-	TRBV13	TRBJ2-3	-	CASSLYRQANTDTQYF	TGTGCCAGCAGCTTGTATCGACAGGCGAACACAGATACGCAGTATTTT
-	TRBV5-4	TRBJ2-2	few	CASSLRQNTGELFF	TGTGCCAGCAGCTTGAGACAGAACACCGGGGAGCTGTTTTTT
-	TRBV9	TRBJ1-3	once	CASSVARVGNTIYF	TGTGCCAGCAGCGTAGCCAGGGTCGGAAACACCATATATTTT
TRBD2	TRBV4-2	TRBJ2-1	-	CASSQDYTSAKRFEFF	TGTGCCAGCAGCCAAGATTATACTAGCGCAAAGAGGTTCGAGTTCTTC
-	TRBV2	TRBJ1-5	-	CASSELSGRQPQHF	TGTGCCAGCAGTGAATTGTCAGGGAGGCAGCCCCAGCATTTT
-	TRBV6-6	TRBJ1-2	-	CASSPRTVYGYTF	TGTGCCAGCAGTCCCCGGACAGTTTATGGCTACACCTTC
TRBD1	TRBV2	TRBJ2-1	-	CASRSGQGPLSSYNEQFF	TGTGCCAGCAGGTCGGGACAGGGACCCCTGAGCTCCTACAATGAGCAGTTCTTC